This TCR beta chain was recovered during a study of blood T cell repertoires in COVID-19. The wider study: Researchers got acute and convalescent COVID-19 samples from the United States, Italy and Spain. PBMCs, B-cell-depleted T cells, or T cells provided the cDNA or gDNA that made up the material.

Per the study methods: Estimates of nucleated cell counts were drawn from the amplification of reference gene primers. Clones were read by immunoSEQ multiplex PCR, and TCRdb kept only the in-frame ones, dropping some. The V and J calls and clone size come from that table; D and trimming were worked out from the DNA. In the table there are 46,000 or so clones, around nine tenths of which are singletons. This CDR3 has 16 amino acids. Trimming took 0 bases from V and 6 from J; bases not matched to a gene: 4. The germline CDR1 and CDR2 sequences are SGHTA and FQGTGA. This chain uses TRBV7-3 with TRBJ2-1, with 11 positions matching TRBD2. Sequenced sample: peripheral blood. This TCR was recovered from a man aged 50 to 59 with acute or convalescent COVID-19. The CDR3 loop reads CASSLTVAGGPNEQFF. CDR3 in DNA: TGTGCCAGCAGCTTAACGGTAGCGGGGGGGCCCAATGAGCAGTTCTTC.